This record concerns one T cell receptor beta chain sequence. This clone turned up a few times. The target of this receptor is not known. Within one base of it there is no much larger clone, and no base qualities were kept. Measured from the cysteine to the phenylalanine, the CDR3 is 15 residues long. Only CDR3 DNA remains: 45 bases, in frame from the first base. A distance of 19 bases separates the germline ends of V and J, which lose 7 bases and 4 bases respectively. From the germline V gene, CDR1 is SNHLY and CDR2 is FYNNEI. This sample stems from a study of blood T cell repertoires in COVID-19 (TCRdb year 2020). Turning to the overall study: Samples covering the acute and convalescent phases of COVID-19 were provided by collaborators in the United States, Italy and Spain. The material from the prospective study consisted of cDNA or gDNA derived from T cells, B-cell-depleted T cells, or PBMCs. Deeply sampled blood TCRbeta repertoires from subjects exposed to, actively infected with, or recovered from COVID-19 were included in the dataset. The repertoires were released in a freely available public database meant as a resource for research on the immune response to SARS-CoV-2. Samples came from the ongoing ImmuneRACE study (first 160 participants) plus 1,254 subjects from 6 global collaborators. A de-identified subject ID, COVID-19 status, age in years and sex were almost always included in the sample metadata. Where available, HLA class I and class II types were taken from metadata supplied by the sample provider and were not determined by assay-based typing.

The paper's findings and limits, for the study overall: The quantity of clinical and demographic metadata differed by source and by participant and was supplied without curation.

The immunoSEQ Assay, a bias-controlled multiplex PCR, was used to amplify TCRbeta CDR3 regions from genomic DNA. On the authors' methods: The number of nucleated cells in each sample was estimated by amplification of reference gene primers within the assay. To quantify the absolute abundance of each unique TCRbeta CDR3 rearrangement, sequence reads were collapsed and filtered. Productive Simpson clonality was computed per sample as the square root of Simpson's diversity index over productive rearrangements. TCRdb carries this immuneACCESS record with in-frame sequences only. Its versions omit some clonotypes, under half of them owing to an unresolved V gene in the studies checked, with the rest unexplained. That table supplies the V and J calls and clone size; D and trimming were determined from the DNA. The sample table shows 340,000 or so clones, and around nine tenths are seen once. Of the sample, 1% is held by the ten largest clones.

Each collaborating institution followed its own protocols to collect whole blood in K2EDTA tubes. Collaborator samples were shipped for TCRbeta analysis as frozen whole blood, isolated PBMCs, or DNA extracted from either sample type. The rearranged chain carries TRBV2 and TRBJ1-1; perhaps TRBD1 is the D gene, with 5 bases matching. Material: peripheral blood. This TCR was recovered from a man aged 50 to 60 with active or convalescent COVID-19. The CDR3 here reads CASTGSPLAGTEAFF. The DNA reads as follows: TGTGCCAGCACAGGGTCCCCTCTCGCCGGCACTGAAGCTTTCTTT.